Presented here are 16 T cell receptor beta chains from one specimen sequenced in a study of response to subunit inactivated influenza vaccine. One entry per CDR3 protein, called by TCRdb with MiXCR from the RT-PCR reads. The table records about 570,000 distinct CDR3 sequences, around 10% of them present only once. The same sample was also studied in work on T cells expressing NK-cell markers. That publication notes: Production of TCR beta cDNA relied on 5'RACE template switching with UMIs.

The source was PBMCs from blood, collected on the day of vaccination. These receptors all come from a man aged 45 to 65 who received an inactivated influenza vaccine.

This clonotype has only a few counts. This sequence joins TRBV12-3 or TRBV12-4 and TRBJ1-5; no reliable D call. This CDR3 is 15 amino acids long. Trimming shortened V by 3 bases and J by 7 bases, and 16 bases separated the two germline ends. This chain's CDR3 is CASSFRHGNEQPQHF. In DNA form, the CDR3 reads TGTGCCAGCAGTTTTCGTCATGGGAACGAACAGCCCCAGCATTTT.

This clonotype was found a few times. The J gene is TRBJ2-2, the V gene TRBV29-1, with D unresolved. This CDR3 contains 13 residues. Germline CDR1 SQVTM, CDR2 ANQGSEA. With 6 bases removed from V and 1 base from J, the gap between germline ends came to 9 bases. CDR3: CSVPDLNTGELFF. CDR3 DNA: TGCAGCGTCCCAGACCTGAACACCGGGGAGCTGTTTTTT.

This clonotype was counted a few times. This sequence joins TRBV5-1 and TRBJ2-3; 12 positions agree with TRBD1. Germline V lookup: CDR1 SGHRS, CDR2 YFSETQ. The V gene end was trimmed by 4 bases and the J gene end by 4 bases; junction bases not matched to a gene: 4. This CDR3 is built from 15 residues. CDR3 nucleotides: TGCGCCAGCAGCGAGGGACAGGGGGCTTCAGATACGCAGTATTTT. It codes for CASSEGQGASDTQYF. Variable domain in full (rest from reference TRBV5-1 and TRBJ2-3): KAGVTQTPRYLIKTRGQQVTLSCSPISGHRSVSWYQQTPGQGLQFLFEYFSETQRNKGNFPGRFSGRQFSNSRSEMNVSTLELGDSALYLCASSEGQGASDTQYFGPGTRLTVL.

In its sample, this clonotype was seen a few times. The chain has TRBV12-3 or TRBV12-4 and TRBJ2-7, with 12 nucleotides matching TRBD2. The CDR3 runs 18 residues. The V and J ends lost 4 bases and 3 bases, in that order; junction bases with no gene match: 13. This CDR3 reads CASSSTSGLAGYYYEQYF. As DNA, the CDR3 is TGTGCCAGCAGTTCCACATCTGGACTAGCGGGGTACTACTACGAGCAGTACTTC.

CDR3 coding DNA: TGTGCCAGCGCCCGGCAGGGGCTTTACCAGAACACTGAAGCTTTCTTT. Amino acid sequence: CASARQGLYQNTEAFF. The chain uses TRBV27 and TRBJ1-1, with D perhaps matching TRBD1 (6 bases). The V and J ends lost 8 bases and 1 base respectively, with 20 bases between them. Per the germline V gene, CDR1 is MNHEY and CDR2 is SMNVEV (reference sequence). The CDR3 consists of 16 residues.

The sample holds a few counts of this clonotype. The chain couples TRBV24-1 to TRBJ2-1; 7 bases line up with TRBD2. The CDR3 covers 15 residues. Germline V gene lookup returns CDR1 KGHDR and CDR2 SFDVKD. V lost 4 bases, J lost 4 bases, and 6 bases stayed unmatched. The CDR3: CATSEPSGLYNEQFF. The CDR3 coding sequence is TGTGCCACCAGTGAACCTAGCGGATTGTACAATGAGCAGTTCTTC.

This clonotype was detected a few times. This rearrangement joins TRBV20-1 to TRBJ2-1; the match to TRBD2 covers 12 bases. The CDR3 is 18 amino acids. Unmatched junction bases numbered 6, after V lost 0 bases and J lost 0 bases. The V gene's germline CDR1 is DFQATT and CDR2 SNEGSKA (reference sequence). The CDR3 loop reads CSARDLTSGRPSYNEQFF. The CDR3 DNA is TGCAGTGCTAGAGATTTAACTAGCGGGAGGCCCTCCTACAATGAGCAGTTCTTC.

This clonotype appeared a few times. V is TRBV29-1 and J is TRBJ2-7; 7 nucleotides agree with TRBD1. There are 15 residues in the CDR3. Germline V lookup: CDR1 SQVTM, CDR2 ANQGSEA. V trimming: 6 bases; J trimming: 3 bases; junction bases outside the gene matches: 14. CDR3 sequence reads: CSVTGVPRASYEQYF. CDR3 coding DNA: TGCAGCGTAACAGGGGTACCCCGGGCGAGCTACGAGCAGTACTTC.

The CDR3 protein is CASSLRERGTYEQYF. The CDR3 DNA is TGTGCCAGCAGCTTAAGGGAGAGGGGTACCTACGAGCAGTACTTC. V is TRBV7-2 and J is TRBJ2-7; D assignment may be TRBD1 or TRBD2 (5 bases each). V was cut by 2 bases and J by 2 bases, with 13 bases left in between. The CDR3 sequence is 15 residues long. Germline lookup yields CDR1 SGHTA and CDR2 FQGNSA.

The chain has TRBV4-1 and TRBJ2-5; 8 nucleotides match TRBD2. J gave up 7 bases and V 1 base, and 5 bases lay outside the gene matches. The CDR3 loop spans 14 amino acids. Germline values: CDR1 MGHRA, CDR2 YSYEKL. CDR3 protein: CASSQVVGGVTQYF. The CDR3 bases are TGCGCCAGCAGCCAAGTTGTCGGGGGGGTGACCCAGTACTTC.

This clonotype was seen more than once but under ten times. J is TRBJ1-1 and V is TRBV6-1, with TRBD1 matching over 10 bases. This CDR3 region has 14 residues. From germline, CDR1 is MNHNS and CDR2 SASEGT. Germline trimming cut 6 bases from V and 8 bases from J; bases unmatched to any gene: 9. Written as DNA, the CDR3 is TGTGCCAGCAGCCCGGGACAGGGGAAGGGAGAAGCTTTCTTT. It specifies CASSPGQGKGEAFF.

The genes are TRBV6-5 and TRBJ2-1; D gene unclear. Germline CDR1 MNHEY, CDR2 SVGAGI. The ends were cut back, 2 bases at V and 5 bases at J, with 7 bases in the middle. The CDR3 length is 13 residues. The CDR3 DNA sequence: TGTGCCAGCAGTTACGCACAGAACAATGAGCAGTTCTTC. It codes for CASSYAQNNEQFF.

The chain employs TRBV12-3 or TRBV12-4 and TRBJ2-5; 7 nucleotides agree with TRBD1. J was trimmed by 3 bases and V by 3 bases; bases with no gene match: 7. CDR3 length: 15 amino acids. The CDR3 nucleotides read TGTGCCAGCAGTTTTGGTGACAGGGTTAAAGAGACCCAGTACTTC. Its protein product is CASSFGDRVKETQYF.

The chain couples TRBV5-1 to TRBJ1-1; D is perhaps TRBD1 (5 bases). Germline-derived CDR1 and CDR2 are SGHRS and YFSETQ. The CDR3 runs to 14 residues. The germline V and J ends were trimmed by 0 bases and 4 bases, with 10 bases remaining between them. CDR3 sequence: CASSLVSGPTEAFF. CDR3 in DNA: TGCGCCAGCAGCTTGGTGTCAGGGCCCACTGAAGCTTTCTTT. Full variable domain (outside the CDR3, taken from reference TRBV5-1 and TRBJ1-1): KAGVTQTPRYLIKTRGQQVTLSCSPISGHRSVSWYQQTPGQGLQFLFEYFSETQRNKGNFPGRFSGRQFSNSRSEMNVSTLELGDSALYLCASSLVSGPTEAFFGQGTRLTVV.

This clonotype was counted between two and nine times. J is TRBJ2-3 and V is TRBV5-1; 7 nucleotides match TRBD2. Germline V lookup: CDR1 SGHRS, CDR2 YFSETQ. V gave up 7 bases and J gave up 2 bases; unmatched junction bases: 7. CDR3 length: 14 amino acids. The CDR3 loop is CASGDGRPTDTQYF. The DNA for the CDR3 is TGCGCCAGCGGGGACGGGAGGCCCACAGATACGCAGTATTTT.

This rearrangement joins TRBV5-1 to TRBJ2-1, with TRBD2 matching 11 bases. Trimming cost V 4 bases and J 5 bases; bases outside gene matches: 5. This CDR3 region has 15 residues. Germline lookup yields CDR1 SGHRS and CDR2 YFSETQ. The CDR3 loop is CASSPLAGDNNEQFF. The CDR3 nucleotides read TGCGCCAGCAGCCCACTAGCGGGGGACAACAATGAGCAGTTCTTC.